The 22 T cell receptor beta chains below were found in one sample sequenced in a study of T-cell reconstitution after alpha-beta-depleted transplantation in children. Unique molecular identifiers were incorporated when the TCRbeta library was constructed. TCRdb passed the PCR reads through MiXCR, listing each CDR3 protein once. The sample has about 130,000 distinct CDR3 sequences, around a tenth seen once. The source was PBMCs, mostly from graft donor cells, collected 180 days after TCRalphabeta/CD19-depleted stem cell transplant. These receptors originate from a girl less than two years old who had a stem cell transplant for combined immunodeficiency, so the T cells may come from the graft donor.

In this sample, this clonotype turned up many times. The chain has TRBV12-3 or TRBV12-4 and TRBJ1-2, with D possibly being TRBD1 (6 bases). Trimming removed 3 bases at V and 8 bases at J, with 16 bases between. This CDR3 region has 14 residues. CDR3 sequence reads: CASSFGRGTRGYTF. The CDR3 region has the DNA TGTGCCAGCAGTTTTGGCAGGGGTACGAGAGGCTACACCTTC.

As DNA, the CDR3 is TGTGCCACCAGTGATTTTGGAGGGGAAGGTACAGATACGCAGTATTTT. This translates into CATSDFGGEGTDTQYF. The chain uses TRBV24-1 and TRBJ2-3; TRBD2 is a possible D gene (6 bases). Deletions cut 1 base from V and 3 bases from J, with 13 bases between. Germline CDR1 is KGHDR and CDR2 is SFDVKD. The CDR3 runs 16 residues.

The J gene is TRBJ1-1, the V gene TRBV5-4, with D perhaps TRBD1 (5 bases). Trimming removed 1 base at V and 8 bases at J, with 15 bases between. The CDR3 has 14 amino acids. CDR1 SGHNT and CDR2 YYREEE come from the germline V gene (reference sequence). The CDR3 DNA sequence: TGTGCCAGCAGCTTGTGGTCAGGGTTTAGGGAAGCTTTCTTT. Translating it yields CASSLWSGFREAFF.

This clonotype occurred a few times. The gene calls are TRBV5-1 and TRBJ2-7, with 11 bases matching TRBD1. Per the germline V gene, CDR1 is SGHRS and CDR2 is YFSETQ. CDR3 length: 15 residues. Germline trimming cut 3 bases from V and 7 bases from J; bases unmatched to any gene: 9. The CDR3 region is CASSSQGQGAQEQYF. For the CDR3, the DNA is TGCGCCAGCAGCTCGCAAGGACAGGGGGCGCAGGAGCAGTACTTC.

Only a few counts were recorded for this clonotype. The rearrangement links TRBV7-9 to TRBJ2-7; D is undetermined. Germline assignment: CDR1 SEHNR and CDR2 FQNEAQ (reference sequence). The CDR3 contains 11 residues. V was cut by 0 bases and J by 6 bases, with 3 bases left in between. The CDR3 DNA reads as TGTGCCAGCAGCTTAGCGCTCGAGCAGTACTTC. It specifies CASSLALEQYF.

V is TRBV28 and J is TRBJ2-7; TRBD2 aligns across 12 bases. The junction had 2 bases not matched to a gene; V was cut back by 3 bases and J by 2 bases. This CDR3 has 15 amino acids. Germline V gene lookup returns CDR1 MDHEN and CDR2 SYDVKM. The DNA of the CDR3 is TGTGCCAGCAGTTTCGGACTAGCGGGACCCTACGAGCAGTACTTC. This gives the protein CASSFGLAGPYEQYF.

The J gene is TRBJ2-1, the V gene TRBV11-3, with unresolved D. Germline V gene data show CDR1 as SGHNT and CDR2 as YENEEA. CDR3 length: 12 residues. V lost 2 bases, J lost 4 bases, and 3 bases lay in between. The CDR3: CASSLIYNEQFF. In DNA, the CDR3 is TGTGCCAGCAGCTTAATTTACAATGAGCAGTTCTTC.

This clonotype was picked up a small number of times. V is TRBV6-5 and J is TRBJ1-6; D possibly corresponds to TRBD1 (6 bases). This CDR3 is built from 14 residues. The ends were cut back, 2 bases at V and 10 bases at J, with 12 bases in the middle. CDR1 and CDR2 (germline): MNHEY, SVGAGI. The CDR3 protein is CASSYKGVNSPLHF. In DNA form, the CDR3 reads TGTGCCAGCAGTTACAAGGGGGTTAACTCACCCCTCCACTTT.

The chain is built from TRBV12-3 or TRBV12-4 and TRBJ2-5; TRBD2 might be the D (6 bases). CDR3 size: 13 residues. The V gene lost 6 bases and the J gene lost 2 bases, with 10 bases spanning the gap. The CDR3 loop is CASSRGTQETQYF. CDR3 DNA: TGTGCCAGCAGCCGGGGGACTCAAGAGACCCAGTACTTC.

This clonotype has only a few counts. The chain recombines TRBV12-3 or TRBV12-4 with TRBJ2-1, with TRBD2 matching over 11 bases. Unmatched junction bases numbered 15, after V lost 2 bases and J lost 6 bases. The CDR3 covers 19 residues. The DNA for the CDR3 is TGTGCCAGCAGTTTAACAACCTTTTTTAGCGGGAGGGGGGTCAATGAGCAGTTCTTC. The encoded protein is CASSLTTFFSGRGVNEQFF.

This clonotype has more than one count but fewer than ten. This chain joins TRBV28 and TRBJ2-3; no reliable D call. Per germline, CDR1 MDHEN and CDR2 SYDVKM. V lost 5 bases and J lost 2, with 8 bases in between. This CDR3 comprises 13 residues. CDR3 sequence (DNA): TGTGCCAGCAGTCCCCCGTACACAGATACGCAGTATTTT. Protein product: CASSPPYTDTQYF.

The gene calls are TRBV25-1 and TRBJ2-5; TRBD1 is a possible D gene (6 bases). This CDR3 is built from 14 residues. Looked up from germline, CDR1 is MGHDK and CDR2 is SYGVNS. Trimming removed 3 bases at V and 4 bases at J, with 12 bases between. This CDR3 is CASSEPGAPETQYF. The CDR3 nucleotides read TGTGCCAGCAGTGAGCCAGGGGCACCAGAGACCCAGTACTTC.

The chain recombines TRBV27 with TRBJ1-2; 7 bases match TRBD1. This CDR3 has 13 amino acids. Germline V CDR1 and CDR2: MNHEY, SMNVEV (reference sequence). The trim removed 3 bases at V and 6 bases at J, leaving 4 bases unmatched. CDR3 sequence: CASSFGDRDGYTF. For the CDR3, the DNA is TGTGCCAGCAGTTTCGGGGACAGAGATGGCTACACCTTC.

The sample holds a few counts of this clonotype. This chain joins TRBV6-5 and TRBJ2-4; D is unresolved. Trimming stripped 2 bases from V and 5 bases from J, with 10 bases between. The CDR3 loop spans 14 amino acids. The germline gives CDR1 MNHEY, CDR2 SVGAGI. CDR3 DNA sequence: TGTGCCAGCAGTTACCGATCAGGAGAAAACATTCAGTACTTC. This sequence encodes CASSYRSGENIQYF.

In its sample, this clonotype was seen many times. The chain recombines TRBV29-1 with TRBJ2-5; no clear D gene. Per the germline V gene, CDR1 is SQVTM and CDR2 is ANQGSEA. V lost 1 base, J lost 0 bases, and 9 bases lay in between. The CDR3 sequence is 14 residues long. The CDR3 region is CSVEGDMYQETQYF. The DNA for the CDR3 is TGCAGCGTTGAAGGCGATATGTACCAAGAGACCCAGTACTTC.

This clonotype was counted between two and nine times. The rearrangement links TRBV5-6 to TRBJ2-2; D is perhaps TRBD2 (6 bases). The CDR3 loop spans 16 amino acids. Germline loops: CDR1 SGHDT, CDR2 YYEEEE. The V and J ends lost 0 bases and 0 bases respectively, with 9 bases between them. CDR3 amino acids: CASSLAGGTNTGELFF. The CDR3 region has the DNA TGTGCCAGCAGCTTGGCCGGGGGAACGAACACCGGGGAGCTGTTTTTT.

This clonotype was seen a few times. The gene calls are TRBV6-1 and TRBJ2-7; weak D call: TRBD2 (5 bases). The CDR3 spans 14 residues. Germline-derived CDR1 and CDR2 are MNHNS and SASEGT. The V and J ends lost 5 bases and 3 bases respectively, with 14 bases between them. CDR3 sequence (DNA): TGTGCCAGCAGTCCTTCGAGGGTAGGCTACGAGCAGTACTTC. This gives the protein CASSPSRVGYEQYF.

This clonotype was detected a few times. The CDR3 protein is CASSDLPGGRAEQYF. The DNA for the CDR3 is TGTGCCAGCAGTGATTTGCCAGGGGGCAGGGCCGAGCAGTACTTC. This rearrangement joins TRBV2 to TRBJ2-7; 8 positions agree with TRBD1. Germline V gene lookup returns CDR1 SNHLY and CDR2 FYNNEI. This CDR3 region has 15 residues. V dropped 3 bases and J dropped 6; count of bases not matched to a gene: 10.

The table lists this clonotype with a few counts. The V call is TRBV28, the J call TRBJ2-7, with 7 bases aligning to TRBD1. With V trimmed by 5 bases and J by 6 bases, 7 bases remained unmatched. The CDR3 is 13 amino acids. Germline V lookup: CDR1 MDHEN, CDR2 SYDVKM. CDR3 DNA sequence: TGTGCCAGCAGTGGGGGACAGATCCCCGAGCAGTACTTC. This translates into CASSGGQIPEQYF.

The chain uses TRBV24-1 and TRBJ2-5; D is perhaps TRBD1 (6 bases). CDR1 is KGHDR and CDR2 is SFDVKD in the germline V gene. The CDR3 runs to 16 residues. V was shortened by 1 base and J by 3 bases, with 14 bases between the two germline ends. CDR3 bases: TGTGCCACCAGTGATTTAGACCGGGACACTGAAGAGACCCAGTACTTC. It translates to CATSDLDRDTEETQYF.

V and J are TRBV5-5 and TRBJ1-1; 8 nucleotides line up with TRBD1. V shed 0 bases and J 3 bases; nucleotides not matched to a gene: 7. Germline lookup yields CDR1 SGHKS and CDR2 YYEKEE (reference sequence). The CDR3 covers 16 residues. Here the CDR3 reads CASSLVGWGQDTEAFF. CDR3 coding DNA: TGTGCCAGCAGCTTGGTAGGTTGGGGACAGGACACTGAAGCTTTCTTT.

This clonotype was found a few times. This chain links TRBV5-1 with TRBJ2-7, with D possibly being TRBD1 or TRBD2 (6 bases each). Deletions cut 4 bases from V and 4 bases from J, with 15 bases between. This CDR3 region has 14 residues. The germline gives CDR1 SGHRS, CDR2 YFSETQ. CDR3: CASSRGRGTYEQYF. CDR3 coding DNA: TGCGCCAGCAGCCGGGGCCGGGGGACATACGAGCAGTACTTC.